The entry that follows covers one TCR beta chain sequence. Germline loops: CDR1 LGHDT, CDR2 YNNKEL (reference sequence). The CDR3 spans 17 residues. Trimming cost V 1 base and J 2 bases, with 17 bases left between them. This entry is derived from a study of blood T cell repertoires in COVID-19. In the authors' workflow: For nucleated cells, counts were estimated from reference gene primer amplification. Using immunoSEQ multiplex PCR, the repertoire was profiled, and TCRdb retains in-frame clones only, with some absent. Clone size and V and J calls were adopted from that table, with D and trimming inferred from the DNA. The sample has around 250,000 clones; roughly 85% are singletons.

The chain links TRBV3-1 (or the pseudogene TRBV3-2) to TRBJ1-2, with D perhaps matching TRBD1 (6 bases). Material for sequencing was peripheral blood. This sequence was found in a woman younger than 30 with acute or convalescent COVID-19. CDR3 in amino acids: CASSQGTGWGGNYGYTF. The CDR3 DNA follows: TGTGCCAGCAGCCAAGGAACAGGCTGGGGGGGCAACTATGGCTACACCTTC.